Listed below are T cell receptor delta chains from one sample, sequenced in a study of gamma-delta T cells after stem cell transplantation. TCRdb called clones anew from the RT-PCR reads with CATT. The data hold about 6,500 delta-chain clones, with more than 20% observed a single time. Sequenced sample: gamma-delta T cells. All receptors derive from a human donor. It is not recorded whose cells these are; they may come from a transplant donor. Both conserved end residues are part of each CDR3. D genes are given only for firm matches. Not every row has a clone size; where given, it reads once, few, many or a size class.

few	TRDV1	NA	TRDJ1	TGTGCTCTTGGGGAACGATCCTTCCTCGTGGTGGGGGACGGGAGTAAACTCATCTTT	CALGERSFLVVGDGSKLIF
NA	TRDV2	TRDD3	TRDJ3	TGTGCCTGTGACACCGCTACTGGGGGCCTCTCCTGGGACACCCGACAGATGTTTTTC	CACDTATGGLSWDTRQMFF
few	TRDV2	TRDD3	TRDJ3	TGTGCCTGTGACACCGTACTGGGGGATACGCCCTGGGACACCCGACAGATGTTTTTC	CACDTVLGDTPWDTRQMFF
NA	TRDV2	TRDD3	TRDJ1	TGTGCCTGTGACACCGTAAGGCTGGGGGATACCTACACCGATAAACTCATCTTT	CACDTVRLGDTYTDKLIF
medium-sized	TRDV2	TRDD3	TRDJ1	TGTGCCTGTGACACCCTCGTACTGGGGGATCCAACCCACACCGATAAACTCATCTTT	CACDTLVLGDPTHTDKLIF
medium-sized	TRDV2	NA	TRDJ1	TGTGCCTGTGACGCCGTACTGCCCTACACCGATAAACTCATCTTT	CACDAVLPYTDKLIF
medium-sized	TRDV2	TRDD3	TRDJ1	TGTGCCTGTGACACCGGCTTTGCTACTGGGGGAGAATTAAGGGTTAACACCGATAAACTCATCTTT	CACDTGFATGGELRVNTDKLIF
medium-sized	TRDV2	TRDD3	TRDJ1	TGTGCCTGTGACACTGTGGGGGATTACACCGATAAACTCATCTTT	CACDTVGDYTDKLIF
medium-sized	TRDV2	NA	TRDJ1	TGTGCCTGTGACACCGTCAACGGTGCCGATAAACTCATCTTT	CACDTVNGADKLIF
NA	TRDV2	TRDD3	TRDJ1	TGTGCCTGTGACGCGCTGGGGGCTAACACCGATAAACTCATCTTT	CACDALGANTDKLIF
once	TRDV1	NA	TRDJ1	TGTGCTCTTGGGGAACTTTATCCTACGAGGATACGGACTAAACTCATCTTT	CALGELYPTRIRTKLIF
medium-sized	TRDV2	TRDD3	TRDJ4	TGTGCCTGTGACACCGTTCCCCGAGAGGGGGATACTTCAAGACCCCTGATCTTT	CACDTVPREGDTSRPLIF
NA	TRDV2	NA	TRDJ1	TGTGCCTGTGACACGTTAGGCGGACCCACCGATAAACTCATCTTT	CACDTLGGPTDKLIF
medium-sized	TRDV2	TRDD3	TRDJ1	TGTGCCTGTGACACCGTCTCCTCTGGGGGATACCACGGCCGGGAACTCATCTTT	CACDTVSSGGYHGRELIF
medium-sized	TRDV2	NA	TRDJ1	TGTGCCTGTGACCCTCTACGGACCGATAAACTCATCTTT	CACDPLRTDKLIF
few	TRDV1	TRDD3	TRDJ1	TGTGCTCTCGTAGGATGTCCTACGGCTGGGGGATTCCTTGGGACCGATAAACTCATCTTT	CALVGCPTAGGFLGTDKLIF